These 29 T cell receptor beta chains came from one sample sequenced in a study of blood T cell repertoires in COVID-19. Method: immunoSEQ multiplex PCR; TCRdb's copy keeps in-frame clones and lacks some. The data contain around 190,000 clones, 85% of them singletons. The sequencing input was peripheral blood. The receptor set was obtained from a woman of 80 years or more with acute or convalescent COVID-19.

The chain is built from TRBV3-1 (or the pseudogene TRBV3-2) and TRBJ2-2, with 9 bases identical to TRBD2. CDR1 is LGHDT and CDR2 is YNNKEL in the germline V gene (reference sequence). V lost 4 bases and J lost 5; bases outside the gene matches: 8. This CDR3 spans 16 amino acids. CDR3 in amino acids: CASSLNSGSGTGELFF. In DNA, the CDR3 is TGTGCCAGCAGCCTAAATAGCGGGAGTGGAACCGGGGAGCTGTTTTTT.

The chain recombines TRBV2 with TRBJ1-4; no reliable D call. This CDR3 has 13 residues. Trimming shortened V by 8 bases and J by 6 bases, and 13 bases separated the two germline ends. Looked up from germline, CDR1 is SNHLY and CDR2 is FYNNEI. The CDR3 bases are TGTGCCAGCGGGCCCCTGGATTATGAAAAACTGTTTTTT. This gives the protein CASGPLDYEKLFF.

This clone was seen more than once but under ten times. The chain uses TRBV7-9 and TRBJ1-1, with a possible D match to TRBD1 (6 bases). Germline V gives CDR1 SEHNR, CDR2 FQNEAQ (reference sequence). The CDR3 covers 14 residues. The germline V and J ends were trimmed by 5 bases and 6 bases, with 16 bases remaining between them. The DNA of the CDR3 is TGTGCCAGCAGCCTATACAGGGATGACGCTGAAGCTTTCTTT. Its translation: CASSLYRDDAEAFF.

The V gene is TRBV28, the J gene TRBJ2-7, with D possibly being TRBD2 (5 bases). V was pared by 6 bases and J by 4 bases, with 10 bases between. This CDR3 comprises 12 residues. Per the germline V gene, CDR1 is MDHEN and CDR2 is SYDVKM. The CDR3, as DNA: TGTGCCAGCAGGAGCGGCAGATACGAGCAGTACTTC. Translated: CASRSGRYEQYF. Full variable domain (rest looked up from reference TRBV28 and TRBJ2-7): DVKVTQSSRYLVKRTGEKVFLECVQDMDHENMFWYRQDPGLGLRLIYFSYDVKMKEKGDIPEGYSVSREKKERFSLILESASTNQTSMYLCASRSGRYEQYFGPGTRLTVT.

The V call is TRBV7-8, the J call TRBJ2-1; 12 positions match TRBD2. The CDR3 is 15 residues long. Per germline, CDR1 SGHVS and CDR2 FQNEAQ. J lost 6 bases, V lost 5 bases, and 5 bases had no gene match. The DNA of the CDR3 is TGTGCCAGCAGCACGACTAGCGGGAGAGGCAATGAGCAGTTCTTC. Protein: CASSTTSGRGNEQFF. The full variable domain, with the rest looked up from reference TRBV7-8 and TRBJ2-1, is GAGVSQSPRYKVAKRGQDVALRCDPISGHVSLFWYQQALGQGPEFLTYFQNEAQLDKSGLPSDRFFAERPEGSVSTLKIQRTQQEDSAVYLCASSTTSGRGNEQFFGPGTRLTVL.

V is TRBV5-6 and J is TRBJ2-7; D possibly corresponds to TRBD1 (5 bases). Between the trimmed V and J ends, which lost 3 bases and 0 bases, there was a span of 10 bases. Germline V gene data show CDR1 as SGHDT and CDR2 as YYEEEE. The CDR3 totals 14 residues. The CDR3 nucleotides read TGTGCCAGCAGCTGGGGCGCAAGCTCCTACGAGCAGTACTTC. Translated, it gives CASSWGASSYEQYF.

The V and J genes are TRBV3-1 (or the pseudogene TRBV3-2) and TRBJ1-1; no clear D gene. V lost 1 base, J lost 12 bases, and 12 bases lay in between. Germline lookup yields CDR1 LGHDT and CDR2 YNNKEL (reference sequence). CDR3 length: 12 amino acids. The CDR3, as DNA: TGTGCCAGCAGCCAAGTGGGCGGGTTTACTTTCTTT. Translation: CASSQVGGFTFF.

This clone appeared a few times. This chain links TRBV19 with TRBJ2-7, with no clear D. The V end was cut by 0 bases, the J end by 5 bases, with 5 bases between. In germline, CDR1 is LNHDA, CDR2 SQIVND (reference sequence). This CDR3 comprises 12 residues. CDR3 in DNA: TGTGCCAGTAGTATAGATGAGGACGAGCAGTACTTC. This encodes CASSIDEDEQYF.

This chain connects TRBV7-2 to TRBJ1-5; 7 nucleotides agree with TRBD1. J gave up 5 bases and V 6 bases, and 10 bases lay outside the gene matches. This CDR3 spans 15 amino acids. Germline CDR1 SGHTA, CDR2 FQGNSA. This chain's CDR3 is CASSFTGVRDQPQHF. CDR3 in DNA: TGTGCCAGCAGTTTTACAGGGGTGAGGGATCAGCCCCAGCATTTT.

The V call is TRBV6-5, the J call TRBJ1-2; D is unresolved. Trimming shortened V by 6 bases and J by 7 bases, and 15 bases separated the two germline ends. Per the germline V gene, CDR1 is MNHEY and CDR2 is SVGAGI. The CDR3 extends over 13 amino acids. CDR3 sequence: CASRTPGSGGYTF. The CDR3 DNA sequence: TGTGCCAGCAGGACACCTGGTTCTGGTGGCTACACCTTC.

The chain carries TRBV7-2 and TRBJ2-7, with 10 bases aligning to TRBD1. CDR1 is SGHTA, CDR2 FQGNSA, per germline. V dropped 4 bases and J dropped 7; count of bases not matched to a gene: 10. The CDR3 has 15 amino acids. CDR3 bases: TGTGCCAGCAGCTCCCGACAGGGGGCGTCGGGAGAGCAGTACTTC. This sequence encodes CASSSRQGASGEQYF.

Notes on this clone: The junction does not match germline at one end; this may be a read error. The rearrangement uses TRBV3-1 (or the pseudogene TRBV3-2) and TRBJ2-5, with TRBD2 identical over 8 bases. CDR1 and CDR2 from the germline V gene are LGHDT and YNNKEL (reference sequence). The CDR3 runs 15 residues. Here the CDR3 reads CARSQRGGVVETQYF. The CDR3 nucleotides are TGTGCCCGCAGCCAACGGGGGGGGGTGGTTGAGACCCAGTACTTC.

For this clone: Other DNA sequences in the same sample also yield this CDR3. The CDR3 is CASSLAPNTEAFF. CDR3 DNA sequence: TGCGCCAGCAGCTTAGCACCTAACACTGAAGCTTTCTTT. V is TRBV5-1 and J is TRBJ1-1; no firm D call. V lost 2 bases and J lost 2, with 7 bases in between. The CDR3 sequence is 13 residues long. Germline V lookup: CDR1 SGHRS, CDR2 YFSETQ. Supplemented by reference TRBV5-1 and TRBJ1-1, the full variable domain reads KAGVTQTPRYLIKTRGQQVTLSCSPISGHRSVSWYQQTPGQGLQFLFEYFSETQRNKGNFPGRFSGRQFSNSRSEMNVSTLELGDSALYLCASSLAPNTEAFFGQGTRLTVV.

This chain connects TRBV3-1 (or the pseudogene TRBV3-2) to TRBJ2-1; a weak D match, TRBD1 (5 bases). Trimming pared 0 bases from V and 0 bases from J, leaving 9 bases between. The CDR3 has 16 amino acids. From germline, CDR1 is LGHDT and CDR2 YNNKEL (reference sequence). The CDR3, as DNA: TGTGCCAGCAGCCAAGATAAGGGGCGCTCCTACAATGAGCAGTTCTTC. It is translated as CASSQDKGRSYNEQFF.

This chain joins TRBV9 and TRBJ1-5; D ambiguous. Trimming took 2 bases from V and 4 from J, leaving 7 bases between them. Germline CDR1 reads SGDLS; CDR2 reads YYNGEE. The CDR3 has 13 amino acids. The CDR3 is CASSVSSNQPQHF. The CDR3 region has the DNA TGTGCCAGCAGCGTGTCATCAAATCAGCCCCAGCATTTT.

V and J are TRBV18 and TRBJ1-1; maybe TRBD1 (5 bases). Trimming cost V 4 bases and J 1 base, with 13 bases left between them. Germline loops: CDR1 KGHSH, CDR2 LQKENI. The CDR3 is 15 amino acids. CDR3 DNA: TGTGCCAGCTCACTGGGACTAGGGCAGAACACTGAAGCTTTCTTT. Translating it yields CASSLGLGQNTEAFF.

The chain recombines TRBV30 with TRBJ1-2, with 7 bases fitting TRBD1. V gave up 3 bases and J gave up 3 bases; unmatched junction bases: 7. From germline, CDR1 is GTSNPN and CDR2 SVGIG (reference sequence). The CDR3 consists of 14 residues. The CDR3 loop is CAWSRRDRDYGYTF. The CDR3 DNA follows: TGTGCCTGGAGCCGTCGGGACAGAGACTATGGCTACACCTTC.

The chain is built from TRBV5-1 and TRBJ2-1; 7 bases map to TRBD1. CDR1 SGHRS and CDR2 YFSETQ come from the germline V gene. This CDR3 contains 15 residues. V was clipped by 4 bases and J by 5 bases; unmatched bases: 9. The DNA of the CDR3 is TGCGCCAGCAGCATACAGGGGCCCAACGACAATGAGCAGTTCTTC. This encodes CASSIQGPNDNEQFF.

The rearrangement joins TRBV2 to TRBJ1-4, with D possibly TRBD1 on 6 matching bases. V lost 8 bases to trimming and J lost 3 bases, with 10 bases between them. Germline V lookup: CDR1 SNHLY, CDR2 FYNNEI. The CDR3 runs 13 residues. CDR3: CASGQSSNEKLFF. CDR3 nucleotides: TGTGCCAGCGGACAGTCTTCTAATGAAAAACTGTTTTTT.

The rearrangement joins TRBV3-1 (or the pseudogene TRBV3-2) to TRBJ2-6; 7 bases are a match to TRBD2. Germline trimming cut 0 bases from V and 0 bases from J; bases unmatched to any gene: 2. CDR3 length: 17 residues. Germline CDR1 and CDR2: LGHDT and YNNKEL (reference sequence). The CDR3 protein is CASSQDREGSGANVLTF. The CDR3 DNA sequence: TGTGCCAGCAGCCAAGACAGGGAGGGCTCTGGGGCCAACGTCCTGACTTTC.

The chain is built from TRBV29-1 and TRBJ2-3; D gene unclear. Trimming left V 4 bases short and J 0 bases short, with 14 bases between. The CDR3 is made up of 15 amino acids. Germline CDR1 and CDR2: SQVTM and ANQGSEA. Here the CDR3 DNA reads TGCAGCGTTGTTGGCCAGACGGGTAGCACAGATACGCAGTATTTT. Translated: CSVVGQTGSTDTQYF.

The rearrangement joins TRBV4-3 to TRBJ1-4; TRBD1 agrees at 7 bases. Germline CDR1 LGHNA, CDR2 YSLEER. This CDR3 spans 18 amino acids. The J segment lost 0 bases and the V segment lost 4 bases, leaving 11 bases of the junction unmatched. The CDR3 sequence: CASSPTRQGTATNEKLFF. The CDR3 DNA reads TGCGCCAGCAGCCCGACCCGACAGGGAACTGCAACTAATGAAAAACTGTTTTTT.

The V and J genes are TRBV4-3 and TRBJ2-3; 11 bases are a match to TRBD2. CDR1 is LGHNA and CDR2 is YSLEER in the germline V gene. This CDR3 region has 16 residues. The J segment lost 5 bases and the V segment lost 3 bases, leaving 7 bases of the junction unmatched. For the CDR3, the DNA is TGCGCCAGCAGCCAGGCGGGGACTAGCGGCCAAGATACGCAGTATTTT. The encoded protein is CASSQAGTSGQDTQYF.

J is TRBJ1-5 and V is TRBV19, with D maybe TRBD1 (6 bases). Trimming removed 7 bases from V and 3 bases from J, with 13 bases in between. This CDR3 comprises 14 residues. Germline values: CDR1 LNHDA, CDR2 SQIVND (reference sequence). The CDR3 DNA reads as TGTGCCAGTATCGACAGGTCGATCAATCAGCCCCAGCATTTT. It translates to CASIDRSINQPQHF.

J is TRBJ2-6 and V is TRBV5-1; D is ambiguous. The ends were cut back, 7 bases at V and 0 bases at J, with 8 bases in the middle. Per germline, CDR1 SGHRS and CDR2 YFSETQ. The CDR3 loop spans 14 amino acids. CDR3 sequence reads: CASSPGSGANVLTF. In DNA form, the CDR3 reads TGCGCCAGCTCGCCCGGCTCTGGGGCCAACGTCCTGACTTTC.

The J gene is TRBJ2-2, the V gene TRBV7-6, with TRBD1 matching over 7 bases. The junction had 4 bases not matched to a gene; V was cut back by 6 bases and J by 3 bases. This CDR3 is 14 amino acids long. Germline loops: CDR1 SGHVS, CDR2 FNYEAQ. The CDR3, as DNA: TGTGCCAGCAGAAGGGACAGCGACACCGGGGAGCTGTTTTTT. It is translated as CASRRDSDTGELFF.

The chain is built from TRBV7-2 and TRBJ2-2; 9 positions agree with TRBD2. V was pared by 3 bases and J by 1 base, with 3 bases of the junction left unmatched. CDR3 length: 16 residues. The V gene's germline CDR1 is SGHTA and CDR2 FQGNSA. CDR3 in amino acids: CASSLGGRGNTGELFF. Written as DNA, the CDR3 is TGTGCCAGCAGCTTGGGCGGGAGGGGGAACACCGGGGAGCTGTTTTTT. Full variable domain (rest looked up from reference TRBV7-2 and TRBJ2-2): GAGVSQSPSNKVTEKGKDVELRCDPISGHTALYWYRQSLGQGLEFLIYFQGNSAPDKSGLPSDRFSAERTGGSVSTLTIQRTQQEDSAVYLCASSLGGRGNTGELFFGEGSRLTVL.

The chain carries TRBV5-1 and TRBJ1-4; D is uncertain. The CDR3 spans 18 residues. The germline V and J ends were trimmed by 4 bases and 0 bases, with 19 bases remaining between them. Germline V lookup: CDR1 SGHRS, CDR2 YFSETQ. Here the CDR3 reads CASSPWEAAGATNEKLFF. CDR3 sequence (DNA): TGCGCCAGCAGCCCTTGGGAGGCGGCGGGTGCAACTAATGAAAAACTGTTTTTT.

This clone was observed once. V is TRBV29-1 and J is TRBJ1-4; D unresolved. The CDR3 contains 11 residues. V was trimmed by 0 bases and J by 7 bases, leaving 3 bases between them. The germline V gene has CDR1 SQVTM and CDR2 ANQGSEA. The CDR3 DNA is TGCAGCGTTGAAGACTTTGAAAAACTGTTTTTT. Its translation is CSVEDFEKLFF.